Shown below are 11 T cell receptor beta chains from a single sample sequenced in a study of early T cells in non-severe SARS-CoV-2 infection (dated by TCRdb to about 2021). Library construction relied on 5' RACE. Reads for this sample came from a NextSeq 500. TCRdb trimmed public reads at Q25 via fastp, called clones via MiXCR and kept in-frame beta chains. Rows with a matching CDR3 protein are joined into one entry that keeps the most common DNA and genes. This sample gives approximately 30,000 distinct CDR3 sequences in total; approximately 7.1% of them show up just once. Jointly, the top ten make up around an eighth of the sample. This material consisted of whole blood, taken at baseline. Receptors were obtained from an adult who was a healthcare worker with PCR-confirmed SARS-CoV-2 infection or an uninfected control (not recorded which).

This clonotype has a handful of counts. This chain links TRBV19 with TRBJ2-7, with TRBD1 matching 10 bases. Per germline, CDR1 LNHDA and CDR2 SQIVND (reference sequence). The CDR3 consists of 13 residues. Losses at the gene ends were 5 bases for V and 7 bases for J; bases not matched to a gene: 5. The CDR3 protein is CASSGTGEWEQYF. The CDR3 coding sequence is TGTGCCAGTAGTGGGACAGGGGAATGGGAGCAGTACTTC.

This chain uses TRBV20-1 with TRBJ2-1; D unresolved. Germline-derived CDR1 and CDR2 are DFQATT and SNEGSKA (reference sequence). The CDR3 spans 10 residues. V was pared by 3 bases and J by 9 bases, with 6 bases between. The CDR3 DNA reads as TGCAGTGCTAGTTCATCTGAGCAGTTCTTC. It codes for CSASSSEQFF.

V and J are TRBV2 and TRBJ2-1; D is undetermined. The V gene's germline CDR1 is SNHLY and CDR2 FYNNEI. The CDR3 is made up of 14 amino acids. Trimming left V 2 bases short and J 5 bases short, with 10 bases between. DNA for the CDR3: TGTGCCAGCAGTGAACATCCTAGAGACAATGAGCAGTTCTTC. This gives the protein CASSEHPRDNEQFF.

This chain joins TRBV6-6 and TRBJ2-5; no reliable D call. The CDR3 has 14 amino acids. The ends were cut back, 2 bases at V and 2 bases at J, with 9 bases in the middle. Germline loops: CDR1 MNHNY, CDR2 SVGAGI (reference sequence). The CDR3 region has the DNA TGTGCCAGCAGTTACATGGGGAATCAAGAGACCCAGTACTTC. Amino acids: CASSYMGNQETQYF.

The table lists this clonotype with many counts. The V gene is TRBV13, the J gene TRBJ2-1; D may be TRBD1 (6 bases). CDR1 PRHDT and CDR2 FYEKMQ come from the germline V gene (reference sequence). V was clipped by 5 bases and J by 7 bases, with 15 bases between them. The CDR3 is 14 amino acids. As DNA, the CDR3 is TGTGCCAGCAGCCTCGGGACACGCACTAATGAGCAGTTCTTC. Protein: CASSLGTRTNEQFF.

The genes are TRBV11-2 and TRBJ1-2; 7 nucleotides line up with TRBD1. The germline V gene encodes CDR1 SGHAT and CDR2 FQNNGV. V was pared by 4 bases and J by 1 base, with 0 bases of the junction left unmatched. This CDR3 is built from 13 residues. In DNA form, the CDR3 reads TGTGCCAGCAGCTGGGACAGTAACTATGGCTACACCTTC. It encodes CASSWDSNYGYTF.

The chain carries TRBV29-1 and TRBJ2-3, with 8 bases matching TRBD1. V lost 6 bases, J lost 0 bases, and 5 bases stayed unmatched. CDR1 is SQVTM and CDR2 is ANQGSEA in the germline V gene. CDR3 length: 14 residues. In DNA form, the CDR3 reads TGCAGCGTCTCAGGGGGCGCGAGCACAGATACGCAGTATTTT. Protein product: CSVSGGASTDTQYF.

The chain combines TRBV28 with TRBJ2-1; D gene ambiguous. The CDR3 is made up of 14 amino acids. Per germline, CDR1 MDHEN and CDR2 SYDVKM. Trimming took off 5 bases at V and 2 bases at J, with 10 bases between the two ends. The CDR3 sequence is CASSPSQTYNEQFF. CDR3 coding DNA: TGTGCCAGCAGTCCATCCCAGACCTACAATGAGCAGTTCTTC.

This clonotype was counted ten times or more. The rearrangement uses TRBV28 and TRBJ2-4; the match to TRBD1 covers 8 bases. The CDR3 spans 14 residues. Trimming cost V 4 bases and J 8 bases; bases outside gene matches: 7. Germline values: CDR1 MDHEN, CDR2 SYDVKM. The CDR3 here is CASSSYRGVDIQYF. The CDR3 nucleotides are TGTGCCAGCAGTTCCTACAGGGGGGTGGACATTCAGTACTTC.

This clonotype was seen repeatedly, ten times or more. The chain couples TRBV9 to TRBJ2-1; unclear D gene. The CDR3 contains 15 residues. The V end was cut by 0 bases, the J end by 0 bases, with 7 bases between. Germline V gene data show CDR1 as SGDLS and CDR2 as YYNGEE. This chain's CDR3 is CASSVGPNSYNEQFF. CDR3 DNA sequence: TGTGCCAGCAGCGTAGGTCCTAACTCCTACAATGAGCAGTTCTTC.

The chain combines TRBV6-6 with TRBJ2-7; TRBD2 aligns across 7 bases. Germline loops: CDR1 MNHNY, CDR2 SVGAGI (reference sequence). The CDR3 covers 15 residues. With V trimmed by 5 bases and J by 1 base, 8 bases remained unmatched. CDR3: CASSDTSVRSYEQYV. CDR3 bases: TGTGCCAGCAGTGATACTAGCGTAAGGTCCTACGAGCAGTACGTC.